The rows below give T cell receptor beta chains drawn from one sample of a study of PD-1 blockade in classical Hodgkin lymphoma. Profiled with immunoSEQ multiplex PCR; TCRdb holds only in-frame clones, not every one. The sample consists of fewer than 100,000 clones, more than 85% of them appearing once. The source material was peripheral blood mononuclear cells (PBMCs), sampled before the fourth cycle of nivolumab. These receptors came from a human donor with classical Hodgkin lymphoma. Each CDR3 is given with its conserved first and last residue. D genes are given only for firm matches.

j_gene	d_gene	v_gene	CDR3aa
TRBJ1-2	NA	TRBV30	CAWSVQAYGYTF
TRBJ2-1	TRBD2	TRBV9	CASSPAGGPYNEQFF
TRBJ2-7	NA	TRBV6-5	CASSLTGLSYEQYF
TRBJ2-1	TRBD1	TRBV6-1	CASSELGQGSSYNEQFF
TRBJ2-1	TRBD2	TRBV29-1	CSVGREGLHNEQFF
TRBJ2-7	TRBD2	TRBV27	CASSRGRGYEQYF
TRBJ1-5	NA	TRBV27	CASSLLSNQPQHF
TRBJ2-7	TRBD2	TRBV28	CASSSWASGSSYEQYF
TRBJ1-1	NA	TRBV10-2	CASTSTTGYTEAFF
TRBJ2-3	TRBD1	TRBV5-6	CASSLQPGGSDTQYF
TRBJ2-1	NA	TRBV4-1	CASSQAVYNEQFF
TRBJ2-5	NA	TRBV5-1	CASRTPTGSAETQYF
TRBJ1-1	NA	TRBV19	CASSIVSTSTEAFF
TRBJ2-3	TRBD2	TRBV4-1	CASSQGLAGRTDTQYF